This entry concerns a single TCR beta chain. The antigen is unknown. Per germline, CDR1 SGHVS and CDR2 FNYEAQ. CDR3 size: 18 residues. V shed 3 bases, J shed 0 bases, and the junction held 10 bases outside the gene matches. The PCR made use of 60 Vbeta and 13 Jbeta primers. Some clones are missing from TCRdb's copy, which holds only in-frame ones; the method was immunoSEQ multiplex PCR. The repertoire has about 200,000 clones, around three quarters of them found once; the top ten carry around 15%. The data derive from a study of cytomegalovirus exposure and HLA in healthy donors. Overall study results and limits: A few chains linked to CMV were shown in vitro to be specific for CMV antigens. Later analysis identified several of the most significant clusters that appeared linked to common viral pathogens. Highly shared sequence variants in one cluster were likely a sequencing artifact. Rare TCR sequences predominated, though certain public TCRs were found in many donors.

The rearrangement joins TRBV7-6 to TRBJ2-7; 11 positions agree with TRBD1. Sequenced input: PBMCs. The source of this sequence is a man aged 40-50 years in good health and CMV-seronegative. As DNA, the CDR3 is TGTGCCAGCAGCTTTAGAACTCCGGGACAGGGGGGCTCCTACGAGCAGTACTTC. Protein: CASSFRTPGQGGSYEQYF.